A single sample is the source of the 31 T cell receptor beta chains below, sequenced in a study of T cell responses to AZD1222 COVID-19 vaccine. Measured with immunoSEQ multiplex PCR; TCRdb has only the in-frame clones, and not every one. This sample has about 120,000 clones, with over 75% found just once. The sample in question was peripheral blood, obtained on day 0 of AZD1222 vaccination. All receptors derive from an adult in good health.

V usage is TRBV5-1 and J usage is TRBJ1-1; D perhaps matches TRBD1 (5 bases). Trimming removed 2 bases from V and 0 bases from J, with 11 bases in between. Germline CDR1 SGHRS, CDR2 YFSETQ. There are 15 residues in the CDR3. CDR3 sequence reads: CASSFRRALNTEAFF. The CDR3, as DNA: TGCGCCAGCAGCTTCCGCAGGGCCCTGAACACTGAAGCTTTCTTT.

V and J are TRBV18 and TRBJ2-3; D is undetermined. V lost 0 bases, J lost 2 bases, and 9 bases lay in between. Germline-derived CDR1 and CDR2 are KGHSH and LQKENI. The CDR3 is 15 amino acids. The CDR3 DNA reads TGTGCCAGCTCACCACCAGACCTACACACAGATACGCAGTATTTT. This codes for CASSPPDLHTDTQYF.

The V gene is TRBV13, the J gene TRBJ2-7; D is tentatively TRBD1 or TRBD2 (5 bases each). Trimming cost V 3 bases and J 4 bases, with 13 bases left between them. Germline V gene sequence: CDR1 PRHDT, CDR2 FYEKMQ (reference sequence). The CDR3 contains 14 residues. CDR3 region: CASSLGVGGYEQYF. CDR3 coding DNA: TGTGCCAGCAGCTTGGGGGTCGGTGGTTACGAGCAGTACTTC.

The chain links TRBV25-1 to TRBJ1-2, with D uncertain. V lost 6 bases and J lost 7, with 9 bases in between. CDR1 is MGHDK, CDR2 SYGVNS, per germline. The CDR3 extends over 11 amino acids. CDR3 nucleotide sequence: TGTGCCAGCAGGGGAGCCGCTGGCTACACCTTC. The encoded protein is CASRGAAGYTF.

The CDR3 DNA sequence: TGTGCCAGCAGCAAGGGACGGAGCTCCTACGAGCAGTACTTC. It codes for CASSKGRSSYEQYF. The chain has TRBV11-2 and TRBJ2-7; D could derive from TRBD1 or TRBD2 (5 bases each). Trimming took 5 bases from V and 0 from J, leaving 11 bases between them. The CDR3 runs to 14 residues. Germline V gene data show CDR1 as SGHAT and CDR2 as FQNNGV.

Written as DNA, the CDR3 is TGTGCCAGCAGCACACCCCTGCGGGACAGGGGTGAGACCCAGTACTTC. The encoded protein is CASSTPLRDRGETQYF. The rearrangement joins TRBV3-1 (or the pseudogene TRBV3-2) to TRBJ2-5; TRBD1 aligns across 10 bases. The J segment lost 5 bases and the V segment lost 5 bases, leaving 11 bases of the junction unmatched. The germline V gene has CDR1 LGHDT and CDR2 YNNKEL (reference sequence). CDR3 length equals 16 residues.

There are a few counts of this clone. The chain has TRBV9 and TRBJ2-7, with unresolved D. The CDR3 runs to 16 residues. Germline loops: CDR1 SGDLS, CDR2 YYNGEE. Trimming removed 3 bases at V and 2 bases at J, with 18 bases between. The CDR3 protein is CASSGPLGSATYEQYF. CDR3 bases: TGTGCCAGCAGCGGCCCCCTTGGATCGGCTACCTACGAGCAGTACTTC.

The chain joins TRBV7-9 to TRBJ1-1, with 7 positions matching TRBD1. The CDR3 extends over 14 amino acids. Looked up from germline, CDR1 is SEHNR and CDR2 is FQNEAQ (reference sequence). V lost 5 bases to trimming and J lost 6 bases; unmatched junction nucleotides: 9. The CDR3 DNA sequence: TGTGCCAGCAGCCCAGGGACAGTCGGTCCTGAAGCTTTCTTT. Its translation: CASSPGTVGPEAFF.

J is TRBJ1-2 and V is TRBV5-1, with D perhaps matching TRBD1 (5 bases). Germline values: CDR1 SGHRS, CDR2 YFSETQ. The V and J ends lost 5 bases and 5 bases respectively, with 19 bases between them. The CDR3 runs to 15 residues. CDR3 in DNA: TGCGCCAGCAGGCAAGCGGCCGGGACGGGATATGGCTACACCTTC. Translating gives CASRQAAGTGYGYTF.

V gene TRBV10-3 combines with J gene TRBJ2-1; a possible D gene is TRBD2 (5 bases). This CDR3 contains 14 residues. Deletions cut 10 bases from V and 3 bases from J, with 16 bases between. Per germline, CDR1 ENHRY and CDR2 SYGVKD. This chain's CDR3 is CATHHGVSYNEQFF. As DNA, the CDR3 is TGTGCCACCCACCACGGGGTAAGCTACAATGAGCAGTTCTTC.

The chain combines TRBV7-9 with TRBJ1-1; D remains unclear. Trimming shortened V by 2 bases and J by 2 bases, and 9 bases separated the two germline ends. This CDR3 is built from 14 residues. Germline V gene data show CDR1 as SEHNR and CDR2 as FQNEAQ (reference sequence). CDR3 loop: CASSLSDTNTEAFF. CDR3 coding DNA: TGTGCCAGCAGCTTATCAGACACTAACACTGAAGCTTTCTTT. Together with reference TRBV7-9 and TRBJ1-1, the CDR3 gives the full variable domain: DTGVSQNPRHKITKRGQNVTFRCDPISEHNRLYWYRQTLGQGPEFLTYFQNEAQLEKSRLLSDRFSAERPKGSFSTLEIQRTEQGDSAMYLCASSLSDTNTEAFFGQGTRLTVV.

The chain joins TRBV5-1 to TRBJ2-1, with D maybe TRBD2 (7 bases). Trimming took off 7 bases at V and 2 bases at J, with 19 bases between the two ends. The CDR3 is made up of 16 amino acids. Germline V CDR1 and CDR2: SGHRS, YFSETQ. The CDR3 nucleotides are TGCGCCAGCCAGAGTTTGGGGGGGGCTCCCTACAATGAGCAGTTCTTC. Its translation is CASQSLGGAPYNEQFF.

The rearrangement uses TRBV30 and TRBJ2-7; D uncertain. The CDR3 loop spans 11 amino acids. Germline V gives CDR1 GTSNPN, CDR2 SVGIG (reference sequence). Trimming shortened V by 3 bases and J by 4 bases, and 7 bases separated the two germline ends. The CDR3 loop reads CAWRSSYEQYF. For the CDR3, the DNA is TGTGCCTGGAGGTCCTCGTACGAGCAGTACTTC.

CDR3 in DNA: TGTGCCAGCAGGAGGGACAGGGTTTGGGGCTACACCTTC. This gives the protein CASRRDRVWGYTF. The chain is built from TRBV5-6 and TRBJ1-2; 9 positions agree with TRBD1. Unmatched junction bases numbered 7, after V lost 5 bases and J lost 8 bases. The CDR3 has 13 residues. Germline lookup yields CDR1 SGHDT and CDR2 YYEEEE. Based on the CDR3 plus reference TRBV5-6 and TRBJ1-2, the full variable domain is DAGVTQSPTHLIKTRGQQVTLRCSPKSGHDTVSWYQQALGQGPQFIFQYYEEEERQRGNFPDRFSGHQFPNYSSELNVNALLLGDSALYLCASRRDRVWGYTFGSGTRLTVV.

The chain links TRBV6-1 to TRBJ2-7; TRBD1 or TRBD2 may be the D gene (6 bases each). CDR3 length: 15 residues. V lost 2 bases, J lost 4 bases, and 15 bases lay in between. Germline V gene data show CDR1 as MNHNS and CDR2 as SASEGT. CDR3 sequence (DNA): TGTGCCAGCAGTGAAACCTGGGGGGCGGAATACGAGCAGTACTTC. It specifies CASSETWGAEYEQYF.

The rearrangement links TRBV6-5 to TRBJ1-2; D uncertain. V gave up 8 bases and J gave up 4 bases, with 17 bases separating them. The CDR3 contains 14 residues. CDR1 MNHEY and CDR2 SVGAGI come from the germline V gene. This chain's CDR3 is CASGETRFLYGYTF. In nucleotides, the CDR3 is TGTGCCAGCGGGGAAACCAGGTTCCTCTATGGCTACACCTTC.

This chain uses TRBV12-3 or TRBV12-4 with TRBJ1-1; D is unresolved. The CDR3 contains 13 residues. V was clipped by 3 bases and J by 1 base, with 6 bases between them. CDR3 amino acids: CASSLAANTEAFF. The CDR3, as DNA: TGTGCCAGCAGTTTGGCCGCGAACACTGAAGCTTTCTTT.

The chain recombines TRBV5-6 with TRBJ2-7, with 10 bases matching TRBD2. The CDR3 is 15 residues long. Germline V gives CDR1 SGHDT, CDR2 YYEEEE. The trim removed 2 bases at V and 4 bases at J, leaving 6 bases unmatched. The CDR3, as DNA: TGTGCCAGCAGCTTTCAGCGGGGGGGCGTTTACGAGCAGTACTTC. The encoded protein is CASSFQRGGVYEQYF.

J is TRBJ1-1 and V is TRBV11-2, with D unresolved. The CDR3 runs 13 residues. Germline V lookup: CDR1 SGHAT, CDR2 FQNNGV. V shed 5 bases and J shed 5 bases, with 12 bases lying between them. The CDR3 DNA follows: TGTGCCAGCAGCCATCTGGTCGGGACTGAAGCTTTCTTT. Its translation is CASSHLVGTEAFF.

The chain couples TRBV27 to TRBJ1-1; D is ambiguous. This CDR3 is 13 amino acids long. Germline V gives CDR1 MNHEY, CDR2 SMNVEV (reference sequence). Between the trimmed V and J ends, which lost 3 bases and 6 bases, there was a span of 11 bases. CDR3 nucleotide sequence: TGTGCCAGCAGTTTCCAAGCGACGTCTGAAGCTTTCTTT. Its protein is CASSFQATSEAFF.

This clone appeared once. CDR3 loop: CASSLAGTANTGELFF. The CDR3 DNA reads TGCGCCAGCAGCCTAGCTGGGACAGCTAACACCGGGGAGCTGTTTTTT. The chain recombines TRBV4-1 with TRBJ2-2; 7 bases match TRBD1. CDR3 length: 16 amino acids. Germline V CDR1 and CDR2: MGHRA, YSYEKL. The V gene end was trimmed by 4 bases and the J gene end by 2 bases; junction bases not matched to a gene: 7.

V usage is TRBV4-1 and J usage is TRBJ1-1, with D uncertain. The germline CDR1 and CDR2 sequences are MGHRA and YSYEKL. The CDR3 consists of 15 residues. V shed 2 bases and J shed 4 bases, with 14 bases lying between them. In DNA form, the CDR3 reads TGCGCCAGCAGCCAATTCCCTAGGGATGCCACTGAAGCTTTCTTT. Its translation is CASSQFPRDATEAFF.

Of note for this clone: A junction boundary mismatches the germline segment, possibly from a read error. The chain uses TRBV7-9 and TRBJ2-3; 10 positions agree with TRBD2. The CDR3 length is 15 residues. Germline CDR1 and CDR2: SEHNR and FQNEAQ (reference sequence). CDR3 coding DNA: TGTGCCAGCAGCCTAGCGGGGGCCTACACAGATACGCAGTATTTT. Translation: CASSLAGAYTDTQYF.

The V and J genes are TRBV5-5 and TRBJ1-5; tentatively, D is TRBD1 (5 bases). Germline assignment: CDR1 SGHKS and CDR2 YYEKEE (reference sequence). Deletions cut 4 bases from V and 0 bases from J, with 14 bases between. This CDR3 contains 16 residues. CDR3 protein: CASSAFGAVSNQPQHF. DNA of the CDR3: TGTGCCAGCAGCGCTTTCGGGGCAGTTAGCAATCAGCCCCAGCATTTT.

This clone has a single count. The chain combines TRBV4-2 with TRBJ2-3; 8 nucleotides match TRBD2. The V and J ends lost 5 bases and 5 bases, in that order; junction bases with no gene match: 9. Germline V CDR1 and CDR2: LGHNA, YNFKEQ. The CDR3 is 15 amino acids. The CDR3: CASSLYGGALDTQYF. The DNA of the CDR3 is TGTGCCAGCAGCTTGTACGGGGGGGCCTTAGATACGCAGTATTTT.

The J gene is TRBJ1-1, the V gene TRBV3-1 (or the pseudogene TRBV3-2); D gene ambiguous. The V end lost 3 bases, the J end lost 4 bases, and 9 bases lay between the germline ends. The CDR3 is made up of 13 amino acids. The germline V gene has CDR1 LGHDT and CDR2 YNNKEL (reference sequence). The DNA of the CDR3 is TGTGCCAGCAGCCAGGGCCACGGCACTGAAGCTTTCTTT. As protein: CASSQGHGTEAFF.

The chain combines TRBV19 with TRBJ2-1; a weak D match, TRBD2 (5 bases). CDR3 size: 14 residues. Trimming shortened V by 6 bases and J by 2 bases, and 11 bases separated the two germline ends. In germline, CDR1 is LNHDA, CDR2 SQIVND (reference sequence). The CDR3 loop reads CASRAGVTYNEQFF. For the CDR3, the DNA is TGTGCCAGTAGGGCGGGTGTCACCTACAATGAGCAGTTCTTC.

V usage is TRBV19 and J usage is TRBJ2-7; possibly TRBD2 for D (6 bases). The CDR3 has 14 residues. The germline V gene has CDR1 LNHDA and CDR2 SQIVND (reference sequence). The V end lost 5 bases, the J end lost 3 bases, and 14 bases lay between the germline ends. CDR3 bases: TGTGCCAGTAGTGCTCCGGGACTGAACTACGAGCAGTACTTC. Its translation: CASSAPGLNYEQYF.

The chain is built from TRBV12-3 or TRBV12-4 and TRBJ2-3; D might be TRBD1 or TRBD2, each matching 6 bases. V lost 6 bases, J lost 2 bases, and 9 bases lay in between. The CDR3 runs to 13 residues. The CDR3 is CASRWGATDTQYF. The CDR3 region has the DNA TGTGCCAGCAGGTGGGGGGCCACAGATACGCAGTATTTT.

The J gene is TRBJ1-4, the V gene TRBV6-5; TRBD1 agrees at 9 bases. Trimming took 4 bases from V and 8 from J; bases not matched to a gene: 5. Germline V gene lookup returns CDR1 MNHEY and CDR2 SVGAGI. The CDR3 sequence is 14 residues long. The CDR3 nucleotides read TGTGCCAGCAGTTCCGGGACAGGGCGCGAAAAACTGTTTTTT. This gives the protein CASSSGTGREKLFF.

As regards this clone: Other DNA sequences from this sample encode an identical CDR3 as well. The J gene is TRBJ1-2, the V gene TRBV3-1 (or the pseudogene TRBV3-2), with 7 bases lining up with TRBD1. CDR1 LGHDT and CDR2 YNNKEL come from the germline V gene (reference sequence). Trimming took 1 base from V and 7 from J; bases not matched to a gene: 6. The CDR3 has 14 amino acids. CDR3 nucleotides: TGTGCCAGCAGCCAAGGCCGGGACAGTCTTGGCTACACCTTC. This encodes CASSQGRDSLGYTF.